This T cell receptor beta chain is from a study of blood T cell repertoires in COVID-19. Method: immunoSEQ multiplex PCR; TCRdb's copy keeps in-frame clones and lacks some. The sample yields about 60,000 clones, 78% seen once. V lost 1 base and J lost 4, with 16 bases in between. Germline lookup yields CDR1 SEHNR and CDR2 FQNEAQ (reference sequence). This CDR3 contains 16 residues. The origin of this receptor is a human donor in a cohort sampled during active COVID-19. The sequencing sample was made of peripheral blood. The rearrangement uses TRBV7-9 and TRBJ1-2, with D tentatively TRBD1 (5 bases). This CDR3 reads CASSLGAGTAAYGYTF. In DNA, the CDR3 is TGTGCCAGCAGCTTAGGGGCGGGGACCGCGGCCTATGGCTACACCTTC.